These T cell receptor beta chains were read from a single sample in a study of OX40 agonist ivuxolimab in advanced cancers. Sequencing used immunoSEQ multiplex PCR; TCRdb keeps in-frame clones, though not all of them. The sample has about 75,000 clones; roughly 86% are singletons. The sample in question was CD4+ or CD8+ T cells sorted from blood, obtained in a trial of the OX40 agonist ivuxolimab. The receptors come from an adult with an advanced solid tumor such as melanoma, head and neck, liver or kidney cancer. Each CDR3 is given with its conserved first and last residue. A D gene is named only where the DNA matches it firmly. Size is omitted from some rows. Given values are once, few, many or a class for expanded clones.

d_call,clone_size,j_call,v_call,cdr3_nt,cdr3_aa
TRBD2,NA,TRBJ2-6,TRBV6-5,TGTGCCAGCACGGGAGGGAGTGGGGCCAACGTCCTGACTTTC,CASTGGSGANVLTF
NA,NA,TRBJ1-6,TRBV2,TGTGCCAGCAGTGAAGGCCTTGATGAGAGGCTCCACTTT,CASSEGLDERLHF
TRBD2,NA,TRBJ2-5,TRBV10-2,TGCGCCAGCAGTGAAGGGACTAGCGGGGCCCTTCAGTACTTC,CASSEGTSGALQYF
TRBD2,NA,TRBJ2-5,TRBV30,TGTGCCTGGAGTGTCGGGGGGGCCCAAGAGACCCAGTACTTC,CAWSVGGAQETQYF
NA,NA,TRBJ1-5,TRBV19,TGTGCCAGTAGTTTGAGGTCGAGGGAGCCCCAGCATTTT,CASSLRSREPQHF
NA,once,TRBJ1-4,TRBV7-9,TGTGCCAGCAGCCCCAGTAGGACTAATGAAAAACTGTTTTTT,CASSPSRTNEKLFF
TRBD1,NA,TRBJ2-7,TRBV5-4,TGTGCCAGCAGCCTTAGACAGGGAAAGAAGGGCGAGCAGTACTTC,CASSLRQGKKGEQYF
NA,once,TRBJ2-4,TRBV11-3,TGTGCCAGCAGCTCCCCCCAAGACAAAAACATTCAGTACTTC,CASSSPQDKNIQYF
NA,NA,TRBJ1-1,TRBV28,TGTGCCAGCGCCGGGGGGTACACTGAAGCTTTCTTT,CASAGGYTEAFF
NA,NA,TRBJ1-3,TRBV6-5,TGTGCCAGCAGTTACGGCGGGGGTACTGGAAACACCATATATTTT,CASSYGGGTGNTIYF
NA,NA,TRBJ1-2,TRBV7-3,TGTGCCAGCAGCTTGGGGCCCGCTAGGGGTGGCTACACCTTC,CASSLGPARGGYTF
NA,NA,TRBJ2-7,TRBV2,TGTGCCAGCAGCGACACAGGGACCTACGAGCAGTACTTC,CASSDTGTYEQYF
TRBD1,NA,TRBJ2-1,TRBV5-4,TGTGCCAGCCGGGACAGGGCCACCAATGAGCAGTTCTTC,CASRDRATNEQFF
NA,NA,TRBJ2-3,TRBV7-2,TGTGCCAGCAGCCCCTCCCCCCGGAGAGGGGGGACGCAGTATTTT,CASSPSPRRGGTQYF
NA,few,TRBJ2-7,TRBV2,TGTGCCAGCAGTGAACAGATAGAGGGCGAGCAGTACTTC,CASSEQIEGEQYF
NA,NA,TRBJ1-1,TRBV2,TGTGCCAGCAGTGGCGCCGTCCCGGGGACTGAAGCTTTCTTT,CASSGAVPGTEAFF